Listed here are 9 T cell receptor beta chains from one sample, sequenced in a study of CD8 T cells in Susac syndrome. It was with random hexamers that roughly 0.45 to 1 ug RNA was reverse transcribed. MiXCR was run by TCRdb on the immunoSEQ multiplex PCR reads, yielding one entry per CDR3 protein. The table lists over 95,000 distinct CDR3 sequences, 85% to 95% of them singletons. Sequenced sample: CD4+ T cells from PBMCs. The receptors shown here come from a human donor in good health.

The genes are TRBV19 and TRBJ1-1; D is unresolved. Trimming took off 3 bases at V and 2 bases at J, with 4 bases between the two ends. Germline V lookup: CDR1 LNHDA, CDR2 SQIVND (reference sequence). The length of the CDR3 is 12 residues. CDR3: CASSMINTEAFF. The CDR3 DNA reads as TGTGCCAGTAGTATGATTAACACTGAAGCTTTCTTT.

This clonotype was observed once. V and J are TRBV7-8 and TRBJ1-2; D unclear. The CDR3 sequence is 13 residues long. The V gene's germline CDR1 is SGHVS and CDR2 FQNEAQ. V lost 3 bases, J lost 4 bases, and 9 bases lay in between. This CDR3 reads CASSLISGYGYTF. CDR3 coding DNA: TGTGCCAGCAGCTTGATCAGTGGCTATGGCTACACCTTC.

In this sample, this clonotype turned up once. The chain has TRBV14 and TRBJ1-2; D is perhaps TRBD1 (5 bases). The V end lost 0 bases, the J end lost 2 bases, and 16 bases lay between the germline ends. The length of the CDR3 is 17 residues. CDR1 SGHDN and CDR2 FVKESK come from the germline V gene. The CDR3 sequence is CASSQELGVRDNYGYTF. For the CDR3, the DNA is TGTGCCAGCAGCCAAGAATTAGGAGTCAGGGACAACTATGGCTACACCTTC.

CDR3 in DNA: TGTGCCAGCGCCGGGGGGGGGCGTCAGCCCCAGCATTTT. It codes for CASAGGGRQPQHF. This sequence joins TRBV27 and TRBJ1-5; D is perhaps TRBD1 (6 bases). The CDR3 length is 13 residues. The V and J ends lost 8 bases and 6 bases respectively, with 14 bases between them. Looked up from germline, CDR1 is MNHEY and CDR2 is SMNVEV (reference sequence).

This chain links TRBV29-1 with TRBJ2-5; D is possibly TRBD2 (5 bases). The CDR3 loop spans 13 amino acids. Germline-derived CDR1 and CDR2 are SQVTM and ANQGSEA. The V gene lost 2 bases and the J gene lost 4 bases, with 11 bases spanning the gap. CDR3 protein: CSVESGFGETQYF. The DNA for the CDR3 is TGCAGCGTTGAATCGGGGTTCGGAGAGACCCAGTACTTC.

The chain carries TRBV6-6 and TRBJ1-2; the D is unclear. This CDR3 has 12 residues. V was shortened by 6 bases and J by 13 bases, with 18 bases between the two germline ends. The germline V gene encodes CDR1 MNHNY and CDR2 SVGAGI (reference sequence). CDR3 amino acids: CASRKTGEGSTF. The CDR3 DNA reads as TGTGCCAGCAGAAAGACCGGGGAAGGTTCCACCTTC.

This rearrangement joins TRBV6-1 to TRBJ2-3; TRBD2 might be the D (5 bases). V lost 4 bases to trimming and J lost 2 bases, with 22 bases between them. In germline, CDR1 is MNHNS, CDR2 SASEGT. The CDR3 consists of 18 residues. Here the CDR3 DNA reads TGTGCCAGCAGTGCCTTGACGGAAGCGGAGTCCTTCACAGATACGCAGTATTTT. It encodes CASSALTEAESFTDTQYF.

This clonotype has just one count. The rearrangement joins TRBV6-5 to TRBJ2-1, with no clear D. Trimming removed 6 bases from V and 4 bases from J, with 16 bases in between. The CDR3 runs to 15 residues. From germline, CDR1 is MNHEY and CDR2 SVGAGI. The CDR3 loop is CASRVDTMEYNEQFF. The CDR3 bases are TGTGCCAGCAGAGTCGACACGATGGAATACAATGAGCAGTTCTTC.

The chain combines TRBV6-2 or TRBV6-3 with TRBJ2-2; 7 bases are shared with TRBD2. CDR3 length: 18 amino acids. Germline V gene lookup returns CDR1 MNHEY and CDR2 SVGEGT. V dropped 8 bases and J dropped 2; count of bases not matched to a gene: 17. The CDR3 DNA is TGTGCCAGCGGCCCAGGCCTGGGGCGGGAGACCAACACCGGGGAGCTGTTTTTT. It codes for CASGPGLGRETNTGELFF.